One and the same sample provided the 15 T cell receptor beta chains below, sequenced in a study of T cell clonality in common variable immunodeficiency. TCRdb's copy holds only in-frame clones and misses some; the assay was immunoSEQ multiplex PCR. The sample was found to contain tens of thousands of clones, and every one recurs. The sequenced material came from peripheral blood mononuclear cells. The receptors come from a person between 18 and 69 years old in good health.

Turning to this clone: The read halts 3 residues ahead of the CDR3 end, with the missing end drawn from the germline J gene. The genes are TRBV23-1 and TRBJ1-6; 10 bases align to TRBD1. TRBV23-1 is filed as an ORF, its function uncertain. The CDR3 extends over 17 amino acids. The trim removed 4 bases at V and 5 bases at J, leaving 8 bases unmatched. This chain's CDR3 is CASSRAGQGLHNSPLHF. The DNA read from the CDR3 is TGCGCCAGCAGTCGAGCGGGACAGGGGCTTCATAATTCACCC.

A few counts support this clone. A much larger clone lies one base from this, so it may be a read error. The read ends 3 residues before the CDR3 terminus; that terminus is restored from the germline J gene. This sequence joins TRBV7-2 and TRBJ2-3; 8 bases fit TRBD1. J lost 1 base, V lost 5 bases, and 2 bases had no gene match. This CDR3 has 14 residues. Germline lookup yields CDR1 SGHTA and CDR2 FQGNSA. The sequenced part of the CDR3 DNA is TGTGCCAGCAGCCCGGGACAGGGCACAGATACG. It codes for CASSPGQGTDT. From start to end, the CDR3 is CASSPGQGTDTQYF.

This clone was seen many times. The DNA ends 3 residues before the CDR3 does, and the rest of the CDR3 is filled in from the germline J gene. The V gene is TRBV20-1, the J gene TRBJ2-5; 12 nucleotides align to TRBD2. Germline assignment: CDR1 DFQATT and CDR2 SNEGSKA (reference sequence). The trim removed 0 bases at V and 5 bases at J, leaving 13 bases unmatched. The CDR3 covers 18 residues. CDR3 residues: CSARDWGLAGGLGETQYF. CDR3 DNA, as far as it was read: TGCAGTGCTAGAGATTGGGGGCTAGCGGGAGGGCTGGGGGAGACC.

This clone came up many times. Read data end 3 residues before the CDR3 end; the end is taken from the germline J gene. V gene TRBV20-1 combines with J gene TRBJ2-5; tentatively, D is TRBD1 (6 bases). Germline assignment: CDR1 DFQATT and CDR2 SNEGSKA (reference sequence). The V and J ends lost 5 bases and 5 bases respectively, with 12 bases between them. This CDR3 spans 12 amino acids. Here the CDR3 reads CSAEGVRETQYF. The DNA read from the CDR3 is TGCAGTGCTGAGGGGGTTCGGGAGACC.

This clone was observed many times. The part of the CDR3 DNA that was read is TGCGCCAGCAGCTCAGCGGGAGGATCAATCCATGAG. Translating gives CASSSAGGSIHE. Given in full, the CDR3 is CASSSAGGSIHEQFF. The V gene is TRBV5-1, the J gene TRBJ2-1; 9 positions agree with TRBD2. The missing CDR3 end, 3 residues past where the read stops, is filled in from the germline J gene. V trimming: 3 bases; J trimming: 8 bases; junction bases outside the gene matches: 9. Germline CDR1 SGHRS, CDR2 YFSETQ. CDR3 length equals 15 residues.

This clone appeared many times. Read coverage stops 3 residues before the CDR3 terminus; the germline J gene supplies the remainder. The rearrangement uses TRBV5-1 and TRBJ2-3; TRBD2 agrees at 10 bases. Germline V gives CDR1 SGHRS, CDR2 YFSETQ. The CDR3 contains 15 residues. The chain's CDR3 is CASSLRLAGVTTQYF. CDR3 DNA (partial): TGCGCCAGCAGCTTGAGGCTAGCGGGAGTAACAACG. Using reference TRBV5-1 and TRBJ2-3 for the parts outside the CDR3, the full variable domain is KAGVTQTPRYLIKTRGQQVTLSCSPISGHRSVSWYQQTPGQGLQFLFEYFSETQRNKGNFPGRFSGRQFSNSRSEMNVSTLELGDSALYLCASSLRLAGVTTQYFGPGTRLTVL.

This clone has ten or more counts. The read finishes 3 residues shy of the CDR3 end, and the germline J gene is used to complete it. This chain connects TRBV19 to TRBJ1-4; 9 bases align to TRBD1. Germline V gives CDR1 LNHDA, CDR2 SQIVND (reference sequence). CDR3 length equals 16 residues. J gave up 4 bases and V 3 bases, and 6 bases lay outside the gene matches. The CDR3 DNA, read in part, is TGTGCCAGTAGTATTAACAGGGGGCGCCTTAATGAAAAA. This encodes CASSINRGRLNEK. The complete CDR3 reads CASSINRGRLNEKLFF.

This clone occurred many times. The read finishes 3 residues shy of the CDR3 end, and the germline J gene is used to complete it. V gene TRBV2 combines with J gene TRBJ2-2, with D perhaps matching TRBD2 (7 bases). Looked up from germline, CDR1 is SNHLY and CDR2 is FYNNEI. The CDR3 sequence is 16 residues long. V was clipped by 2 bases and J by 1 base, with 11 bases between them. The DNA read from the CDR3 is TGTGCCAGCAGTGAACTGCGGGGGCGGAACACCGGGGAG. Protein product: CASSELRGRNTGE. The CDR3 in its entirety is CASSELRGRNTGELFF.

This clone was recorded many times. CDR3 protein: CASSQLMESWGQMYQETQYF. The sequenced CDR3 bases are TGTGCCAGCTCCCAATTGATGGAGAGTTGGGGACAGATGTACCAAGAGACC. The chain combines TRBV18 with TRBJ2-5; TRBD1 aligns across 7 bases. Read data end 3 residues before the CDR3 end; the end is taken from the germline J gene. Germline V CDR1 and CDR2: KGHSH, LQKENI. The CDR3 sequence is 20 residues long. After removal of 6 bases from V and 0 bases from J, the junction contained 22 bases not matched to a gene.

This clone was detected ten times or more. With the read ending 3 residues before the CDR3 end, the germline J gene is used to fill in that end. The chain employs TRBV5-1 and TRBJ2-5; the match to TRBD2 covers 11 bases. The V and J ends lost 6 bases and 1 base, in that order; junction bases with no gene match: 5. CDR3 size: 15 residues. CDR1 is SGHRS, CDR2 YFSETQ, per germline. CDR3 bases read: TGCGCCAGCACCTCGGGACTAGCGGCCCAAGAGACC. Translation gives CASTSGLAAQET. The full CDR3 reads CASTSGLAAQETQYF.

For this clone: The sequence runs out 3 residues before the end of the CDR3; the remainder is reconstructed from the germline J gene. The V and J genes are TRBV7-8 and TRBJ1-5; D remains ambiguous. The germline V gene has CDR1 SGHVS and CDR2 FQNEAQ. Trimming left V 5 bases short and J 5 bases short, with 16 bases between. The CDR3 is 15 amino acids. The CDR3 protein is CASSPKGGPDQPQHF. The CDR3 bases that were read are TGTGCCAGCAGCCCGAAAGGAGGGCCCGATCAGCCC.

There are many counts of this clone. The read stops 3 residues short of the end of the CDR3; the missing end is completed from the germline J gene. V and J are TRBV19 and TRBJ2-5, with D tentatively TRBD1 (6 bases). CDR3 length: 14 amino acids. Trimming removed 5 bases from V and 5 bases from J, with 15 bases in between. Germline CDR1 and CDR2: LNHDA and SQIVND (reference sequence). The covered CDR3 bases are TGTGCCAGTAGTCTGGGGGCTTCACCCGAGACC. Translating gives CASSLGASPET. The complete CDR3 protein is CASSLGASPETQYF.

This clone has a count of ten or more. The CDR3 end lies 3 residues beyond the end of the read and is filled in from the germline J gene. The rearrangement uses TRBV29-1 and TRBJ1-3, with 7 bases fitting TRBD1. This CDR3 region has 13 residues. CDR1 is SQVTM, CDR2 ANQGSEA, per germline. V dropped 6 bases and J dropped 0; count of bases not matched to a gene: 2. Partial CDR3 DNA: TGCAGCGTCTACAGGGGCTCTGGAAACACC. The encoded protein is CSVYRGSGNT. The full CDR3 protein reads CSVYRGSGNTIYF.

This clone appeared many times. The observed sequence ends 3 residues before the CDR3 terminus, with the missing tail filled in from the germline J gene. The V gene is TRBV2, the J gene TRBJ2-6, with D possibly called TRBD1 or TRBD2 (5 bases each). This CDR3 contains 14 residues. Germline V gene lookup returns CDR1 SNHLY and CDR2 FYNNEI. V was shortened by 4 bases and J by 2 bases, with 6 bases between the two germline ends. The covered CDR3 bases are TGTGCCAGCAGTGGAGGGGCTGGGGCCAACGTC. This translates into CASSGGAGANV. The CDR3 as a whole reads CASSGGAGANVLTF.

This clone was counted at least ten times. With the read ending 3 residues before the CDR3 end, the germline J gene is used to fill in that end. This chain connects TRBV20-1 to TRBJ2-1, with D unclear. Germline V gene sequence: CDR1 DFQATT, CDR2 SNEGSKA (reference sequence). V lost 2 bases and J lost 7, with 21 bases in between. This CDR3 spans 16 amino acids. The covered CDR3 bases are TGCAGTGCTAGATTGACGGGTCGAGCCTTCACGAATGAG. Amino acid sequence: CSARLTGRAFTNE. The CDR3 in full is CSARLTGRAFTNEQFF.